Reported below is one T cell receptor (beta chain). The sample is drawn from a study of blood T cell repertoires in COVID-19. About the research overall: The cDNA or gDNA used as material had been derived from T cells, B-cell-depleted T cells, or PBMCs.

All enrollees were roughly 18 to 89 years old and from under 25 US areas. Study processing details: It was from reference gene primer amplification that nucleated cell counts were estimated. The assay was immunoSEQ multiplex PCR, and TCRdb's table has in-frame clones only and misses some. V and J calls and clone size are those listed in that table; D and trimming were worked out from the DNA. The sample yields some 170,000 clones, over 75% seen once. V lost 3 bases to trimming and J lost 5 bases, with 20 bases between them. This CDR3 spans 16 amino acids. The origin of this receptor is a human donor with acute COVID-19. The donor label of this sample is uncertain. The V and J genes are TRBV5-3 and TRBJ1-1; TRBD1 is a possible D gene (6 bases). TRBV5-3 is an open reading frame, and its role is uncertain. The source material was PBMCs or T cells enriched from blood (not recorded which). CDR3 region: CARSWRWTVKRTEAFF. As DNA, the CDR3 is TGTGCCAGAAGCTGGCGGTGGACAGTCAAAAGGACTGAAGCTTTCTTT.